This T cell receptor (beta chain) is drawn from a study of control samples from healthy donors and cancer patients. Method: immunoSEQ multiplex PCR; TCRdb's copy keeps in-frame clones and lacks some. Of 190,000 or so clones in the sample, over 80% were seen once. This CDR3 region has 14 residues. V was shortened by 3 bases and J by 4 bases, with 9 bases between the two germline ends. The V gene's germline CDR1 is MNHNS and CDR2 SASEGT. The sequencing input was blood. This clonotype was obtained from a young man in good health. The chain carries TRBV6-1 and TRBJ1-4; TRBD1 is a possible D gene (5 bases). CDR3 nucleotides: TGTGCCAGCAGTGAGGGGGACTTTAATGAAAAACTGTTTTTT. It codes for CASSEGDFNEKLFF.